This T cell receptor (beta chain) is drawn from a study of cytomegalovirus exposure and HLA in healthy donors. The study's findings and limits: In an earlier analysis, about 87% or about 30%: the productive usage of most TCR beta V segments. The authors later found most CMV-associated TCR beta chains appeared HLA-restricted. The authors later linked a missense DCLRE1C variant to TCR beta V- and J-gene trimming.

There are a few counts of this clone. Its antigen is currently unknown. The CDR3 runs to 15 residues. With V trimmed by 3 bases and J by 9 bases, 6 bases remained unmatched. Germline-derived CDR1 and CDR2 are SGHNT and YENEEA. The PCR made use of 60 Vbeta and 13 Jbeta primers. Some clones are missing from TCRdb's copy, which holds only in-frame ones; the method was immunoSEQ multiplex PCR. Seen here are 150,000 to 200,000 clones, approximately 86% observed once, and the top ten hold roughly 1.5%. Sequenced input: PBMCs. The receptor comes from a male donor in good health and CMV-seronegative. The genes are TRBV11-3 and TRBJ2-1; 12 positions match TRBD1. DNA for the CDR3: TGTGCCAGCAGCTTGGGACAGGGGGCAGCGGGTGAGCAGTTCTTC. It encodes CASSLGQGAAGEQFF. Complete variable domain (other parts from reference TRBV11-3 and TRBJ2-1): EAGVVQSPRYKIIEKKQPVAFWCNPISGHNTLYWYLQNLGQGPELLIRYENEEAVDDSQLPKDRFSAERLKGVDSTLKIQPAELGDSAVYLCASSLGQGAAGEQFFGPGTRLTVL.